These 18 T cell receptor beta chains were all obtained from the same sample, sequenced in a study of blood T cell repertoires in COVID-19 (dated by TCRdb to 2018 to 2020). The receptor library was made with the immunoSEQ multiplex PCR assay. TCRdb re-hosts the immuneACCESS table, in-frame sequences only. Its copies lack some clones; in the studies checked, an unresolved V gene accounts for under half of them, and the cause for the rest is not known. This sample has roughly 350,000 clones in its table, and 85% of those were observed once. The leading ten clones occupy more than 3% of the sample. The sequenced material came from peripheral blood. These receptors all stem from a woman between 18 and 29 years old with acute or convalescent COVID-19.

This chain links TRBV6-5 with TRBJ1-1; the match to TRBD1 covers 7 bases. The germline V gene encodes CDR1 MNHEY and CDR2 SVGAGI. This CDR3 is 14 amino acids long. V gave up 5 bases and J gave up 1 base; unmatched junction bases: 4. The CDR3 sequence is CASSNRGGNTEAFF. CDR3 nucleotides: TGTGCCAGCAGTAACAGGGGAGGGAACACTGAAGCTTTCTTT.

This chain links TRBV6-5 with TRBJ2-3, with D possibly TRBD2 on 6 matching bases. Germline CDR1 and CDR2: MNHEY and SVGAGI. The CDR3 runs 14 residues. V lost 5 bases to trimming and J lost 0 bases, with 9 bases between them. The DNA for the CDR3 is TGTGCCAGCAGTACGACTAGAAGCACAGATACGCAGTATTTT. It yields the protein CASSTTRSTDTQYF.

V is TRBV28 and J is TRBJ1-4; D uncertain. Trimming shortened V by 3 bases and J by 12 bases, and 11 bases separated the two germline ends. This CDR3 comprises 12 residues. Germline CDR1 reads MDHEN; CDR2 reads SYDVKM. The CDR3 DNA reads TGTGCCAGCAGTTTCGGAGAGTGGGAACTGTTTTTT. Protein product: CASSFGEWELFF.

CDR3 amino acids: CASSQQTGRDGYTF. CDR3 bases: TGCGCCAGCAGCCAACAGACAGGTCGGGATGGCTACACCTTC. J is TRBJ1-2 and V is TRBV5-1; D might be TRBD1 (6 bases). Germline loops: CDR1 SGHRS, CDR2 YFSETQ. V lost 4 bases, J lost 6 bases, and 16 bases lay in between. The CDR3 covers 14 residues.

The J gene is TRBJ1-3, the V gene TRBV7-2; the D is unclear. In germline, CDR1 is SGHTA, CDR2 FQGNSA. The CDR3 spans 13 residues. Trimming cost V 1 base and J 7 bases, with 8 bases left between them. The CDR3 DNA follows: TGTGCCAGCAGCTTAGGGCGAGGGAACACCATATATTTT. Its protein product is CASSLGRGNTIYF.

V gene TRBV6-5 combines with J gene TRBJ2-4, with D perhaps matching TRBD2 (6 bases). Between the trimmed V and J ends, which lost 6 bases and 2 bases, there was a span of 14 bases. Germline lookup yields CDR1 MNHEY and CDR2 SVGAGI. The CDR3 is 15 residues long. The CDR3 sequence: CASSPFGGSKNIQYF. CDR3 nucleotides: TGTGCCAGCAGCCCCTTCGGAGGGTCCAAAAACATTCAGTACTTC.

The chain recombines TRBV27 with TRBJ2-1; TRBD1 matches 7 bases. The CDR3 contains 15 residues. The germline V gene has CDR1 MNHEY and CDR2 SMNVEV (reference sequence). The J segment lost 4 bases and the V segment lost 3 bases, leaving 6 bases of the junction unmatched. CDR3 nucleotide sequence: TGTGCCAGCAGTTTGAGAGACAGGGCATACAATGAGCAGTTCTTC. This translates into CASSLRDRAYNEQFF.

V gene TRBV11-3 combines with J gene TRBJ2-2, with 9 bases identical to TRBD1. Unmatched junction bases numbered 1, after V lost 1 base and J lost 1 base. Germline CDR1 and CDR2: SGHNT and YENEEA. CDR3 length: 16 amino acids. The DNA of the CDR3 is TGTGCCAGCAGCTTAGGGGGACAGGGGAACACCGGGGAGCTGTTTTTT. Encoded protein: CASSLGGQGNTGELFF.

The chain links TRBV12-3 or TRBV12-4 to TRBJ2-1; D gene ambiguous. The CDR3 covers 11 residues. The V and J ends lost 6 bases and 9 bases respectively, with 9 bases between them. The CDR3 is CASSQRGEQFF. The CDR3 DNA reads as TGTGCCAGCAGCCAAAGAGGTGAGCAGTTCTTC.

Note on this clone: One end of the junction is discordant with germline, which a read error may explain. The genes are TRBV11-2 and TRBJ1-1; tentatively, D is TRBD1 (6 bases). CDR1 is SGHAT, CDR2 FQNNGV, per germline. The CDR3 length is 13 residues. The CDR3 sequence is CASSPSTGYESFF. CDR3 nucleotide sequence: TGTGCCAGCAGCCCTTCGACAGGTTATGAATCTTTCTTT.

This clone was counted only a few times. The rearrangement uses TRBV4-1 and TRBJ2-7, with TRBD2 matching 9 bases. The V gene end was trimmed by 6 bases and the J gene end by 7 bases; junction bases not matched to a gene: 16. The CDR3 contains 16 residues. Looked up from germline, CDR1 is MGHRA and CDR2 is YSYEKL. The CDR3 loop reads CASSSAGLAGLREQYF. CDR3 nucleotides: TGCGCCAGCAGTTCCGCGGGGCTAGCGGGGCTGAGGGAGCAGTACTTC.

CDR3 in DNA: TGTGCCAGCAGCCTTCAGGGTGGGCTTCCCCCAGATACGCAGTATTTT. It specifies CASSLQGGLPPDTQYF. The chain has TRBV3-1 (or the pseudogene TRBV3-2) and TRBJ2-3, with a weak D call TRBD1 (5 bases). Germline CDR1 reads LGHDT; CDR2 reads YNNKEL (reference sequence). This CDR3 comprises 16 residues. V dropped 4 bases and J dropped 4 bases, with 18 bases sitting between them.

This chain uses TRBV6-5 with TRBJ1-1, with 8 bases aligning to TRBD1. Germline V gene data show CDR1 as MNHEY and CDR2 as SVGAGI. There are 15 residues in the CDR3. The V segment lost 5 bases and the J segment 2 bases; nucleotides outside the gene matches: 7. CDR3 amino acids: CASSLKQGVNTEAFF. CDR3 nucleotide sequence: TGTGCCAGCAGTCTGAAACAGGGGGTCAACACTGAAGCTTTCTTT.

CDR3 sequence reads: CASSSDRPYEQYF. CDR3 DNA sequence: TGTGCCAGCAGTTCAGACAGGCCCTACGAGCAGTACTTC. The chain couples TRBV6-2 or TRBV6-3 to TRBJ2-7; tentative D call: TRBD1 (6 bases). With 4 bases removed from V and 2 bases from J, the gap between germline ends came to 9 bases. CDR3 length: 13 residues. The germline V gene has CDR1 MNHEY and CDR2 SVGEGT.

This chain joins TRBV7-8 and TRBJ1-6; 9 bases align to TRBD1. J gave up 8 bases and V 0 bases, and 2 bases lay outside the gene matches. Germline V gives CDR1 SGHVS, CDR2 FQNEAQ. This CDR3 has 15 residues. The CDR3 bases are TGTGCCAGCAGCTTAGCCGGGACAGGGTATTCACCCCTCCACTTT. It yields the protein CASSLAGTGYSPLHF.

This clone was counted between two and nine times. The V call is TRBV2, the J call TRBJ1-2; D unclear. V was pared by 4 bases and J by 2 bases, with 8 bases between. CDR3 size: 13 residues. CDR1 is SNHLY and CDR2 is FYNNEI in the germline V gene. The CDR3, as DNA: TGTGCCAGCAGTGGGCAGAGGAACTATGGCTACACCTTC. It translates to CASSGQRNYGYTF.

This rearrangement joins TRBV12-5 to TRBJ2-1; 7 positions agree with TRBD1. The CDR3 contains 15 residues. Germline CDR1 LGHNT, CDR2 FRNRAP. V shed 2 bases and J 7 bases; nucleotides not matched to a gene: 8. The CDR3: CASGLLRTGRNEQFF. For the CDR3, the DNA is TGTGCTAGTGGTTTGTTAAGGACAGGACGGAATGAGCAGTTCTTC.

This chain connects TRBV30 to TRBJ1-2; D not certain. V was pared by 6 bases and J by 7 bases, with 9 bases between. The CDR3 totals 10 residues. The germline V gene has CDR1 GTSNPN and CDR2 SVGIG (reference sequence). CDR3 in amino acids: CACSRGGYTF. The CDR3 DNA follows: TGTGCCTGTTCGCGGGGTGGCTACACCTTC.